Listed here are 23 T cell receptor beta chains from one sample, sequenced in a study of blood T cell repertoires in COVID-19. TCRdb keeps only in-frame clones here, not all; method: immunoSEQ multiplex PCR. Of fewer than 250,000 clones detected, around nine tenths appear once; the ten largest clones hold about 6.6%. The sequenced sample consisted of peripheral blood. The receptors here all came from a woman aged 40 to 55 who had recovered from COVID-19.

J is TRBJ1-5 and V is TRBV10-3; D is possibly TRBD1 (6 bases). The V gene's germline CDR1 is ENHRY and CDR2 SYGVKD. Deletions cut 10 bases from V and 6 bases from J, with 16 bases between. The CDR3 extends over 13 amino acids. The CDR3 sequence is CASGGEQGQPQHF. CDR3 bases: TGTGCCAGCGGGGGCGAACAGGGTCAGCCCCAGCATTTT.

This clone came up a few times. V usage is TRBV6-5 and J usage is TRBJ1-4, with D hard to call. The CDR3 is 12 residues long. V lost 6 bases and J lost 8, with 10 bases in between. Germline V lookup: CDR1 MNHEY, CDR2 SVGAGI. The CDR3 loop reads CASSKAGEKLFF. Here the CDR3 DNA reads TGTGCCAGCAGCAAAGCGGGGGAAAAACTGTTTTTT.

This chain links TRBV2 with TRBJ2-5; 8 bases match TRBD2. The germline gives CDR1 SNHLY, CDR2 FYNNEI. V was pared by 4 bases and J by 5 bases, with 12 bases of the junction left unmatched. The CDR3 extends over 16 amino acids. CDR3 sequence reads: CASSGGGRKVSETQYF. The CDR3 coding sequence is TGTGCCAGCAGTGGCGGCGGGAGGAAGGTGTCGGAGACCCAGTACTTC. Together with reference TRBV2 and TRBJ2-5, the CDR3 gives the full variable domain: EPEVTQTPSHQVTQMGQEVILRCVPISNHLYFYWYRQILGQKVEFLVSFYNNEISEKSEIFDDQFSVERPDGSNFTLKIRSTKLEDSAMYFCASSGGGRKVSETQYFGPGTRLLVL.

The rearrangement links TRBV29-1 to TRBJ1-3, with TRBD1 matching over 7 bases. This CDR3 comprises 15 residues. Germline CDR1 and CDR2: SQVTM and ANQGSEA. V lost 6 bases and J lost 0; bases outside the gene matches: 8. CDR3 bases: TGCAGCGTCCAAGACAGGGAGAGCTCTGGAAACACCATATATTTT. Translated: CSVQDRESSGNTIYF.

This clone has only one observation. The chain is built from TRBV19 and TRBJ2-1, with a possible D match to TRBD2 (5 bases). The CDR3 length is 14 residues. V was clipped by 8 bases and J by 8 bases, with 19 bases between them. Germline CDR1 reads LNHDA; CDR2 reads SQIVND (reference sequence). CDR3 nucleotides: TGTGCCAGTCGGGGTACTCGCGGACGAGATGAGCAGTTCTTC. This sequence encodes CASRGTRGRDEQFF.

This clone has only one observation. This chain connects TRBV6-2 or TRBV6-3 to TRBJ2-1; possible D gene TRBD2, 6 bases. CDR1 MNHEY and CDR2 SVGEGT come from the germline V gene. This CDR3 contains 14 residues. Trimming shortened V by 6 bases and J by 9 bases, and 18 bases separated the two germline ends. The CDR3 protein is CASSQEAGPGEQFF. The CDR3 bases are TGTGCCAGCAGCCAGGAGGCGGGGCCCGGTGAGCAGTTCTTC.

This sequence joins TRBV28 and TRBJ2-7, with TRBD2 as a possible D gene (6 bases). The ends were cut back, 5 bases at V and 2 bases at J, with 10 bases in the middle. Germline V lookup: CDR1 MDHEN, CDR2 SYDVKM. The length of the CDR3 is 13 residues. In nucleotides, the CDR3 is TGTGCCAGCAGTCCGCGCGGGGCCTACGAGCAGTACTTC. Its protein is CASSPRGAYEQYF.

The V and J genes are TRBV2 and TRBJ1-5; 10 bases align to TRBD1. Germline CDR1 is SNHLY and CDR2 is FYNNEI. CDR3 size: 14 residues. J gave up 6 bases and V 1 base, and 0 bases lay outside the gene matches. The CDR3 bases are TGTGCCAGCAGTGAAGGACAGGGGGCTCAGCCCCAGCATTTT. Translated, it gives CASSEGQGAQPQHF.

The chain couples TRBV7-2 to TRBJ1-1, with 11 bases fitting TRBD1. The germline CDR1 and CDR2 sequences are SGHTA and FQGNSA. After removal of 5 bases from V and 2 bases from J, the junction contained 4 bases not matched to a gene. The CDR3 spans 15 residues. CDR3 DNA: TGTGCCAGCAGCAGAAGGACAGGGGGCAACACTGAAGCTTTCTTT. Encoded protein: CASSRRTGGNTEAFF.

This clone was picked up one time. This chain's CDR3 is CASSFAGLLYGGDEQFF. The CDR3 DNA reads as TGCGCCAGCAGCTTTGCGGGACTACTTTACGGAGGAGATGAGCAGTTCTTC. The genes are TRBV5-1 and TRBJ2-1, with 7 bases fitting TRBD2. This CDR3 spans 17 amino acids. V shed 2 bases and J 8 bases; nucleotides not matched to a gene: 16. The germline CDR1 and CDR2 sequences are SGHRS and YFSETQ. Together with reference TRBV5-1 and TRBJ2-1, the CDR3 gives the full variable domain: KAGVTQTPRYLIKTRGQQVTLSCSPISGHRSVSWYQQTPGQGLQFLFEYFSETQRNKGNFPGRFSGRQFSNSRSEMNVSTLELGDSALYLCASSFAGLLYGGDEQFFGPGTRLTVL.

The genes are TRBV18 and TRBJ2-1; TRBD1 agrees at 9 bases. Unmatched junction bases numbered 6, after V lost 2 bases and J lost 7 bases. Per germline, CDR1 KGHSH and CDR2 LQKENI. This CDR3 comprises 15 residues. The DNA of the CDR3 is TGTGCCAGCTCACCAGCTTTGACAGGGGGGAATGAGCAGTTCTTC. It translates to CASSPALTGGNEQFF.

The rearrangement links TRBV18 to TRBJ2-5; 9 bases map to TRBD1. Trimming cost V 3 bases and J 4 bases; bases outside gene matches: 6. The germline CDR1 and CDR2 sequences are KGHSH and LQKENI. This CDR3 region has 15 residues. CDR3 bases: TGTGCCAGCTCACCTCTACAGGGGGCGGGAGAGACCCAGTACTTC. Its protein is CASSPLQGAGETQYF.

This chain joins TRBV5-1 and TRBJ2-1; D not resolved. From germline, CDR1 is SGHRS and CDR2 YFSETQ. The CDR3 sequence is 13 residues long. The V gene lost 0 bases and the J gene lost 9 bases, with 10 bases spanning the gap. The CDR3 protein is CASSLDSIGEQFF. The CDR3 region has the DNA TGCGCCAGCAGCTTGGACTCGATTGGTGAGCAGTTCTTC.

The chain joins TRBV27 to TRBJ2-7; D perhaps matches TRBD2 (5 bases). CDR1 and CDR2 from the germline V gene are MNHEY and SMNVEV (reference sequence). The CDR3 has 14 amino acids. V was pared by 5 bases and J by 2 bases, with 13 bases between. The CDR3 loop is CASSRVGITYEQYF. In DNA form, the CDR3 reads TGTGCCAGCAGTAGAGTCGGGATAACCTACGAGCAGTACTTC.

This clone appeared a few times. The CDR3 nucleotides are TGTGCCAGCAGTCCACGGGGGGATGAGCAGTTCTTC. As protein: CASSPRGDEQFF. The gene calls are TRBV25-1 and TRBJ2-1, with 7 nucleotides matching TRBD2. The length of the CDR3 is 12 residues. Germline trimming cut 5 bases from V and 8 bases from J; bases unmatched to any gene: 3. Germline V gene sequence: CDR1 MGHDK, CDR2 SYGVNS.

The rearrangement links TRBV13 to TRBJ1-1; D gene uncertain. The CDR3 is 13 residues long. V gave up 5 bases and J gave up 6 bases, with 13 bases separating them. Per germline, CDR1 PRHDT and CDR2 FYEKMQ (reference sequence). The CDR3 sequence: CASSLREGAEAFF. CDR3 coding DNA: TGTGCCAGCAGCCTAAGGGAGGGCGCTGAAGCTTTCTTT.

The chain couples TRBV24-1 to TRBJ1-5; 8 nucleotides agree with TRBD1. Germline CDR1 is KGHDR and CDR2 is SFDVKD. J was trimmed by 14 bases and V by 3 bases; bases with no gene match: 5. The CDR3 sequence is 12 residues long. The CDR3 coding sequence is TGTGCCACCAGTGATCCCAGGGGGCCTAAGCATTTT. Translation gives CATSDPRGPKHF.

V gene TRBV7-9 combines with J gene TRBJ2-7; D might be TRBD2 (5 bases). The CDR3 is made up of 14 amino acids. Trimming left V 5 bases short and J 0 bases short, with 11 bases between. Looked up from germline, CDR1 is SEHNR and CDR2 is FQNEAQ (reference sequence). The CDR3 sequence is CASSRADYSYEQYF. The DNA for the CDR3 is TGTGCCAGCAGCCGGGCAGACTACTCCTACGAGCAGTACTTC.

The chain employs TRBV5-8 and TRBJ1-5; D is ambiguous. The germline CDR1 and CDR2 sequences are SGHTS and YDEGEE. CDR3 size: 13 residues. V was pared by 1 base and J by 4 bases, with 6 bases between. The CDR3 spells CASSLWRNQPQHF. The CDR3 DNA follows: TGTGCCAGCAGCTTGTGGAGAAATCAGCCCCAGCATTTT.

In its sample, this clone was seen many times. The CDR3 sequence is CASPPGGRGYGYTF. As DNA, the CDR3 is TGCGCCAGCCCCCCAGGGGGTAGAGGGTATGGCTACACCTTC. V usage is TRBV5-1 and J usage is TRBJ1-2; 7 nucleotides agree with TRBD1. Looked up from germline, CDR1 is SGHRS and CDR2 is YFSETQ. This CDR3 has 14 amino acids. V lost 7 bases to trimming and J lost 5 bases; unmatched junction nucleotides: 11.

This CDR3 is CAISGRTLYEQYF. DNA for the CDR3: TGTGCGATTAGCGGGCGGACCCTATACGAGCAGTACTTC. The chain employs TRBV30 and TRBJ2-7, with TRBD2 matching over 7 bases. This CDR3 has 13 residues. Per germline, CDR1 GTSNPN and CDR2 SVGIG (reference sequence).

The chain employs TRBV15 and TRBJ1-2; no reliable D call. Germline V CDR1 and CDR2: LNHNV, YYDKDF (reference sequence). The CDR3 totals 15 residues. V was clipped by 1 base and J by 1 base, with 10 bases between them. CDR3 nucleotide sequence: TGTGCCACCAGCAGAGTTTATGACATTAACTATGGCTACACCTTC. This encodes CATSRVYDINYGYTF.

This chain links TRBV5-4 with TRBJ1-1; D possibly corresponds to TRBD1 (6 bases). V lost 4 bases and J 0 bases, leaving 16 bases between the germline ends. This CDR3 is 16 amino acids long. Per germline, CDR1 SGHNT and CDR2 YYREEE (reference sequence). CDR3 amino acids: CASSLKTGFMNTEAFF. Here the CDR3 DNA reads TGTGCCAGCAGCCTTAAGACAGGTTTCATGAACACTGAAGCTTTCTTT. Complete variable domain (other parts from reference TRBV5-4 and TRBJ1-1): ETGVTQSPTHLIKTRGQQVTLRCSSQSGHNTVSWYQQALGQGPQFIFQYYREEENGRGNFPPRFSGLQFPNYSSELNVNALELDDSALYLCASSLKTGFMNTEAFFGQGTRLTVV.